These 29 T cell receptor beta chains were sequenced from one sample in a study of blood T cell repertoires in COVID-19. Here immunoSEQ multiplex PCR was the method, and the copy in TCRdb shows in-frame clones only, minus some. Altogether fewer than 350,000 clones are present, around 90% being singletons, with the ten largest covering 2.8%. The material sequenced was PBMCs or T cells enriched from blood (not recorded which). The receptors originated from a man between 35 and 55 years old who had been exposed to COVID-19.

The chain links TRBV10-3 to TRBJ1-5, with 7 nucleotides matching TRBD1. Germline V lookup: CDR1 ENHRY, CDR2 SYGVKD. V was clipped by 10 bases and J by 1 base; unmatched bases: 4. This CDR3 contains 13 residues. The CDR3 DNA follows: TGTGCCACGATGACAGGGAGCAATCAGCCCCAGCATTTT. Its translation is CATMTGSNQPQHF.

The chain employs TRBV28 and TRBJ1-4; maybe TRBD1 (6 bases). V lost 8 bases and J 5 bases, leaving 12 bases between the germline ends. CDR1 is MDHEN, CDR2 SYDVKM, per germline. CDR3 length: 13 amino acids. The CDR3 sequence is CASGGGLNEKLFF. As DNA, the CDR3 is TGTGCCAGCGGCGGGGGGCTCAATGAAAAACTGTTTTTT.

The chain links TRBV7-9 to TRBJ1-1; a weak D match, TRBD1 (6 bases). This CDR3 contains 16 residues. Germline V gives CDR1 SEHNR, CDR2 FQNEAQ (reference sequence). V was clipped by 2 bases and J by 2 bases, with 15 bases between them. This chain's CDR3 is CASSLSGRGKNTEAFF. DNA for the CDR3: TGTGCCAGCAGCTTATCGGGCAGGGGAAAAAACACTGAAGCTTTCTTT.

The chain combines TRBV10-3 with TRBJ2-1, with 7 bases identical to TRBD2. The CDR3 has 12 amino acids. Germline loops: CDR1 ENHRY, CDR2 SYGVKD. V shed 10 bases, J shed 3 bases, and the junction held 3 bases outside the gene matches. The CDR3 bases are TGTGCCACCGGGGACTACTACAATGAGCAGTTCTTC. This sequence encodes CATGDYYNEQFF.

The V gene is TRBV2, the J gene TRBJ2-5; weak D call: TRBD1 (6 bases). V was clipped by 6 bases and J by 5 bases, with 16 bases between them. The CDR3 consists of 14 residues. The germline gives CDR1 SNHLY, CDR2 FYNNEI. CDR3 amino acids: CASRRDKIGETQYF. CDR3 sequence (DNA): TGTGCCAGCAGACGGGACAAAATAGGGGAGACCCAGTACTTC.

The CDR3 DNA follows: TGTGCCAGCAGCCCCTATCGGGTCTACACAGATACGCAGTATTTT. Residues: CASSPYRVYTDTQYF. This chain connects TRBV5-5 to TRBJ2-3; no reliable D call. This CDR3 contains 15 residues. The V gene lost 4 bases and the J gene lost 2 bases, with 14 bases spanning the gap. Germline V CDR1 and CDR2: SGHKS, YYEKEE (reference sequence).

This chain uses TRBV7-9 with TRBJ1-1; 7 nucleotides agree with TRBD1. The germline V gene has CDR1 SEHNR and CDR2 FQNEAQ (reference sequence). This CDR3 comprises 14 residues. Trimming removed 5 bases from V and 2 bases from J; junction bases left unmatched: 5. For the CDR3, the DNA is TGTGCCAGCAGCCCAAGGGACAGAAACACTGAAGCTTTCTTT. It codes for CASSPRDRNTEAFF.

This rearrangement joins TRBV28 to TRBJ2-3; TRBD2 aligns across 8 bases. CDR1 and CDR2 from the germline V gene are MDHEN and SYDVKM. V lost 4 bases and J lost 3; bases outside the gene matches: 12. The CDR3 contains 17 residues. The CDR3 DNA sequence: TGTGCCAGCAGTTCCCGGGGGGGGCCCACCTGGACAGATACGCAGTATTTT. Encoded protein: CASSSRGGPTWTDTQYF.

The CDR3: CASSQDRGFGNTIYF. The CDR3 DNA is TGCGCCAGCAGCCAAGACCGCGGGTTTGGAAACACCATATATTTT. The rearrangement joins TRBV4-3 to TRBJ1-3; D remains unclear. CDR3 length: 15 residues. In germline, CDR1 is LGHNA, CDR2 YSLEER. V was clipped by 0 bases and J by 3 bases, with 9 bases between them.

V and J are TRBV11-2 and TRBJ1-5, with 7 bases that match TRBD1. The CDR3 runs 18 residues. The germline CDR1 and CDR2 sequences are SGHAT and FQNNGV. Losses at the gene ends were 1 base for V and 0 bases for J; bases not matched to a gene: 9. DNA of the CDR3: TGTGCCAGCAGCTTAGCTCCCAGGGGGTCTATTAGCAATCAGCCCCAGCATTTT. Encoded protein: CASSLAPRGSISNQPQHF.

V is TRBV9 and J is TRBJ1-1; D perhaps matches TRBD1 (5 bases). V dropped 3 bases and J dropped 1 base, with 22 bases sitting between them. Germline loops: CDR1 SGDLS, CDR2 YYNGEE. The CDR3 spans 18 residues. The CDR3 nucleotides are TGTGCCAGCAGCGCCCGCGGGGTCGCGGGGCAGGGGAACACTGAAGCTTTCTTT. Its translation: CASSARGVAGQGNTEAFF.

CDR3 residues: CASSPGGSYNEQFF. The CDR3 DNA sequence: TGTGCCAGCAGCCCGGGTGGCTCCTACAATGAGCAGTTCTTC. V usage is TRBV7-2 and J usage is TRBJ2-1; D is undetermined. V gave up 5 bases and J gave up 0 bases, with 8 bases separating them. This CDR3 has 14 residues. Germline lookup yields CDR1 SGHTA and CDR2 FQGNSA.

The chain links TRBV5-1 to TRBJ2-6; TRBD1 aligns across 8 bases. The ends lost 8 bases at V and 2 bases at J; junction bases unmatched: 9. The germline V gene encodes CDR1 SGHRS and CDR2 YFSETQ. The CDR3 totals 16 residues. The CDR3, as DNA: TGCGCCAGTCACAGGGGGTCACAGACTGGGGCCAACGTCCTGACTTTC. Translation: CASHRGSQTGANVLTF.

V gene TRBV28 combines with J gene TRBJ1-5; D not certain. The V gene's germline CDR1 is MDHEN and CDR2 SYDVKM. This CDR3 has 16 residues. V gave up 7 bases and J gave up 6 bases, with 22 bases separating them. Here the CDR3 DNA reads TGTGCCAGCACCCTAGCCGAGGTAGGATTCGGTCAGCCCCAGCATTTT. Translating it yields CASTLAEVGFGQPQHF.

The V call is TRBV28, the J call TRBJ2-3; 8 bases are a match to TRBD2. The V gene's germline CDR1 is MDHEN and CDR2 SYDVKM. The CDR3 is 16 amino acids. V shed 7 bases, J shed 0 bases, and the junction held 9 bases outside the gene matches. CDR3 nucleotide sequence: TGTGCCAGCACCGTCAGCGGGGGATCTAGCACAGATACGCAGTATTTT. This translates into CASTVSGGSSTDTQYF.

The chain uses TRBV28 and TRBJ2-1, with 9 bases that match TRBD2. V gave up 2 bases and J gave up 7 bases; unmatched junction bases: 12. The CDR3 sequence is 17 residues long. Germline values: CDR1 MDHEN, CDR2 SYDVKM. For the CDR3, the DNA is TGTGCCAGCAGTTTAGGCGGGAGGGCCTCGGTTTTGAATGAGCAGTTCTTC. It yields the protein CASSLGGRASVLNEQFF.

This chain uses TRBV19 with TRBJ1-2; 12 bases map to TRBD1. The germline CDR1 and CDR2 sequences are LNHDA and SQIVND (reference sequence). The CDR3 totals 18 residues. The V gene end was trimmed by 6 bases and the J gene end by 7 bases; junction bases not matched to a gene: 18. The CDR3 nucleotides are TGTGCCAGTAGGGGTACGGGACAGGGGGCCCCCGGGTTTTCTGGCTACACCTTC. It codes for CASRGTGQGAPGFSGYTF.

This clone was detected only once. V usage is TRBV7-2 and J usage is TRBJ1-2; no clear D gene. Trimming stripped 0 bases from V and 8 bases from J, with 13 bases between. The CDR3 totals 14 residues. The germline V gene encodes CDR1 SGHTA and CDR2 FQGNSA. The CDR3 protein is CASSLADREKGYTF. The CDR3 DNA is TGTGCCAGCAGCTTAGCGGACCGGGAGAAGGGCTACACCTTC.

The chain has TRBV2 and TRBJ2-1; 8 bases align to TRBD2. Germline lookup yields CDR1 SNHLY and CDR2 FYNNEI. With 6 bases clipped from V and 4 bases from J, the junction kept 5 bases outside the gene matches. The CDR3 runs 14 residues. The CDR3 DNA follows: TGTGCCAGCAGCTCAAAGCGGGAGTACAATGAGCAGTTCTTC. This codes for CASSSKREYNEQFF. The full variable domain, with the rest looked up from reference TRBV2 and TRBJ2-1, is EPEVTQTPSHQVTQMGQEVILRCVPISNHLYFYWYRQILGQKVEFLVSFYNNEISEKSEIFDDQFSVERPDGSNFTLKIRSTKLEDSAMYFCASSSKREYNEQFFGPGTRLTVL.

The J gene is TRBJ2-1, the V gene TRBV18; weak D call: TRBD2 (6 bases). Per the germline V gene, CDR1 is KGHSH and CDR2 is LQKENI. The CDR3 totals 14 residues. Deletions cut 0 bases from V and 8 bases from J, with 11 bases between. The CDR3 spells CASSPPTSSHEQFF. The CDR3 coding sequence is TGTGCCAGCTCACCACCCACTAGCAGCCATGAGCAGTTCTTC.

The chain recombines TRBV28 with TRBJ1-1; 9 positions agree with TRBD1. The trim removed 3 bases at V and 0 bases at J, leaving 5 bases unmatched. Germline-derived CDR1 and CDR2 are MDHEN and SYDVKM. This CDR3 is built from 16 residues. CDR3 nucleotides: TGTGCCAGCAGTTTTGTGGGACAGGGAATGAACACTGAAGCTTTCTTT. As protein: CASSFVGQGMNTEAFF.

V and J are TRBV5-6 and TRBJ2-7; 7 nucleotides match TRBD2. There are 15 residues in the CDR3. CDR1 and CDR2 (germline): SGHDT, YYEEEE. J lost 5 bases, V lost 2 bases, and 10 bases had no gene match. CDR3 sequence: CASSFLGGSLNEQYF. CDR3 coding DNA: TGTGCCAGCAGCTTTCTGGGGGGGTCCCTAAACGAGCAGTACTTC.

The J gene is TRBJ1-1, the V gene TRBV9; perhaps TRBD1 as D (6 bases). This CDR3 has 15 amino acids. V dropped 0 bases and J dropped 5 bases, with 14 bases sitting between them. CDR1 is SGDLS, CDR2 YYNGEE, per germline. In nucleotides, the CDR3 is TGTGCCAGCAGCGTAGGAGGGGGAATGGGAACTGAAGCTTTCTTT. Its translation is CASSVGGGMGTEAFF.

The chain couples TRBV4-1 to TRBJ2-1; D is perhaps TRBD1 (7 bases). CDR3 size: 17 residues. Trimming left V 1 base short and J 8 bases short, with 21 bases between. Germline V CDR1 and CDR2: MGHRA, YSYEKL. As DNA, the CDR3 is TGCGCCAGCAGCCAAGGGGCAGGGGGGCTGAAGTCATATGAGCAGTTCTTC. The encoded protein is CASSQGAGGLKSYEQFF.

This chain connects TRBV11-3 to TRBJ2-5, with TRBD1 matching 9 bases. The V gene's germline CDR1 is SGHNT and CDR2 YENEEA. The junction had 11 bases not matched to a gene; V was cut back by 4 bases and J by 5 bases. The CDR3 length is 16 residues. CDR3 sequence: CASSSKRTGDRETQYF. CDR3 nucleotides: TGTGCCAGCAGCTCAAAACGGACAGGGGATCGGGAGACCCAGTACTTC.

The genes are TRBV5-6 and TRBJ1-1; weak D call: TRBD1 (5 bases). The CDR3 covers 12 residues. V lost 1 base to trimming and J lost 12 bases, with 13 bases between them. Germline V gene data show CDR1 as SGHDT and CDR2 as YYEEEE. For the CDR3, the DNA is TGTGCCAGCAGCTTGAATAGGGGCCAATCTTTCTTT. Its translation: CASSLNRGQSFF.

This chain links TRBV18 with TRBJ1-4; 11 nucleotides line up with TRBD1. This CDR3 has 21 amino acids. Germline CDR1 KGHSH, CDR2 LQKENI. Trimming at V came to 1 base and at J to 5 bases, leaving 18 bases not matched to a gene. CDR3 region: CASSPRSPDRGREHRNEKLFF. CDR3 nucleotides: TGTGCCAGCTCACCACGAAGTCCGGACAGGGGGCGCGAACACCGAAATGAAAAACTGTTTTTT.

J is TRBJ1-4 and V is TRBV19; tentatively, D is TRBD1 (5 bases). V was trimmed by 7 bases and J by 6 bases, leaving 21 bases between them. From germline, CDR1 is LNHDA and CDR2 SQIVND (reference sequence). The CDR3 has 16 residues. The CDR3 spells CASTANGGERYEKLFF. The CDR3 DNA is TGTGCCAGTACGGCGAATGGAGGGGAGAGGTATGAAAAACTGTTTTTT. The variable domain in full, with the rest retrieved from reference TRBV19 and TRBJ1-4, is DGGITQSPKYLFRKEGQNVTLSCEQNLNHDAMYWYRQDPGQGLRLIYYSQIVNDFQKGDIAEGYSVSREKKESFPLTVTSAQKNPTAFYLCASTANGGERYEKLFFGSGTQLSVL.

For the CDR3, the DNA is TGTGCCAGCACCCCAAGGGGGATCCGCGGCTACATCAATGAGCAGTTCTTC. Protein product: CASTPRGIRGYINEQFF. The chain employs TRBV2 and TRBJ2-1; TRBD1 might be the D (6 bases). Germline CDR1 reads SNHLY; CDR2 reads FYNNEI. V lost 7 bases and J 6 bases, leaving 25 bases between the germline ends. The CDR3 totals 17 residues.